This T cell receptor beta chain emerged from a study of shared clonotypes between healthy human individuals. Study background: CD4 naive cells filled three plates per donor, CD4 memory three, CD8 naive two and CD8 memory one.

The germline CDR1 and CDR2 sequences are SGHNT and YYREEE (reference sequence). Trimming cost V 4 bases and J 0 bases, with 11 bases left between them. This CDR3 contains 15 residues. In the CD4+ fraction, cells were divided into CD45RA+ naive and CD45RA-negative memory subsets. Sequencing used immunoSEQ multiplex PCR; TCRdb keeps in-frame clones, though not all of them. Altogether more than 1,200,000 clones are present, around 98.5% being singletons, with the ten largest covering roughly 0.35%. V usage is TRBV5-4 and J usage is TRBJ1-5; D unclear. The TCR originated in a man aged 25-45 years in good health. The sequenced sample consisted of naive CD4+ T cells sorted from blood. Subset described: CD45RA+ positively selected. CDR3 protein: CASSDDGDSNQPQHF. Here the CDR3 DNA reads TGTGCCAGCAGCGATGATGGGGATAGCAATCAGCCCCAGCATTTT.